The 21 T cell receptor beta chains reported below all come from one sample, sequenced in a study of cytomegalovirus exposure and HLA in healthy donors. PCR used 60 Vbeta primers and 13 Jbeta primers. The protocol was immunoSEQ multiplex PCR, while the TCRdb copy is restricted to in-frame clones and leaves out a portion. Of about 160,000 clones listed, roughly 80% are singletons. The material sequenced was PBMCs. These receptor sequences come from a man aged 25-40 years in good health and CMV-seronegative.

This chain joins TRBV19 and TRBJ2-7; 14 bases fit TRBD2. Trimming removed 7 bases from V and 5 bases from J; junction bases left unmatched: 7. The CDR3 runs to 15 residues. CDR1 and CDR2 (germline): LNHDA, SQIVND (reference sequence). CDR3 region: CASTGTSGSQNEQYF. CDR3 DNA: TGTGCCAGTACCGGGACTAGCGGGAGTCAAAACGAGCAGTACTTC.

CDR3 in DNA: TGCGCCAGCACTCTGGAGGGTCGAGGTGAAAAACTGTTTTTT. Protein sequence: CASTLEGRGEKLFF. The rearrangement joins TRBV5-1 to TRBJ1-4, with unresolved D. Germline-derived CDR1 and CDR2 are SGHRS and YFSETQ. This CDR3 contains 14 residues. V lost 6 bases, J lost 7 bases, and 16 bases lay in between.

The chain links TRBV2 to TRBJ2-3, with TRBD2 as a possible D gene (6 bases). Germline CDR1 SNHLY, CDR2 FYNNEI. V shed 2 bases and J shed 2 bases, with 11 bases lying between them. The CDR3 loop spans 15 amino acids. Written as DNA, the CDR3 is TGTGCCAGCAGTGAAAGCGGGCGATCCACAGATACGCAGTATTTT. Its protein product is CASSESGRSTDTQYF.

The J gene is TRBJ2-7, the V gene TRBV6-5; D may be TRBD1 (6 bases). The V end was cut by 0 bases, the J end by 2 bases, with 11 bases between. The CDR3 extends over 15 amino acids. The germline V gene encodes CDR1 MNHEY and CDR2 SVGAGI. The CDR3 coding sequence is TGTGCCAGCAGTTACTCCAGGACAGTTACCTACGAGCAGTACTTC. Translated, it gives CASSYSRTVTYEQYF.

The chain has TRBV5-4 and TRBJ2-7, with TRBD2 as a possible D gene (5 bases). There are 16 residues in the CDR3. V was cut by 3 bases and J by 3 bases, with 19 bases left in between. The V gene's germline CDR1 is SGHNT and CDR2 YYREEE (reference sequence). The CDR3 DNA follows: TGTGCCAGCAGCTCGGCCGGAGGATCCGCGCTCTACGAGCAGTACTTC. Translating it yields CASSSAGGSALYEQYF. Based on the CDR3 plus reference TRBV5-4 and TRBJ2-7, the full variable domain is ETGVTQSPTHLIKTRGQQVTLRCSSQSGHNTVSWYQQALGQGPQFIFQYYREEENGRGNFPPRFSGLQFPNYSSELNVNALELDDSALYLCASSSAGGSALYEQYFGPGTRLTVT.

The gene calls are TRBV28 and TRBJ1-2; TRBD1 matches 9 bases. CDR1 and CDR2 from the germline V gene are MDHEN and SYDVKM. CDR3 length equals 16 residues. Trimming removed 5 bases from V and 4 bases from J; junction bases left unmatched: 11. This CDR3 is CASSPRDRVGLYGYTF. Written as DNA, the CDR3 is TGTGCCAGCAGTCCCCGGGACAGGGTAGGCCTCTATGGCTACACCTTC.

The rearrangement uses TRBV14 and TRBJ1-5; the D gene is possibly TRBD1 (5 bases). This CDR3 spans 15 amino acids. Germline CDR1 and CDR2: SGHDN and FVKESK. Trimming cost V 0 bases and J 6 bases, with 12 bases left between them. CDR3 nucleotide sequence: TGTGCCAGCAGCCAAGATCAGCAGGGAGGTCAGCCCCAGCATTTT. Encoded protein: CASSQDQQGGQPQHF.

The V call is TRBV28, the J call TRBJ1-4; D call uncertain. The V end was cut by 3 bases, the J end by 4 bases, with 15 bases between. Germline values: CDR1 MDHEN, CDR2 SYDVKM. This CDR3 has 16 residues. The CDR3 is CASSFTGRRSNEKLFF. CDR3 DNA sequence: TGTGCCAGCAGTTTTACGGGTCGGCGGAGTAATGAAAAACTGTTTTTT. The full variable domain, its missing parts supplied by reference TRBV28 and TRBJ1-4, is DVKVTQSSRYLVKRTGEKVFLECVQDMDHENMFWYRQDPGLGLRLIYFSYDVKMKEKGDIPEGYSVSREKKERFSLILESASTNQTSMYLCASSFTGRRSNEKLFFGSGTQLSVL.

The chain employs TRBV7-3 and TRBJ2-1; 13 nucleotides line up with TRBD2. V lost 4 bases to trimming and J lost 6 bases; unmatched junction nucleotides: 6. There are 16 residues in the CDR3. CDR1 and CDR2 (germline): SGHTA, FQGTGA. Here the CDR3 reads CASSSRTSGSSNEQFF. The CDR3 DNA reads TGTGCCAGCAGCTCGAGGACTAGCGGGAGCAGCAATGAGCAGTTCTTC. Looking up the rest from reference TRBV7-3 and TRBJ2-1 gives the full variable domain: GAGVSQTPSNKVTEKGKYVELRCDPISGHTALYWYRQSLGQGPEFLIYFQGTGAADDSGLPNDRFFAVRPEGSVSTLKIQRTERGDSAVYLCASSSRTSGSSNEQFFGPGTRLTVL.

The V gene is TRBV29-1, the J gene TRBJ2-1; D may be TRBD2 (6 bases). With 1 base removed from V and 5 bases from J, the gap between germline ends came to 9 bases. The CDR3 spans 13 residues. CDR1 is SQVTM and CDR2 is ANQGSEA in the germline V gene. CDR3 in amino acids: CSVEGPGDNEQFF. CDR3 nucleotide sequence: TGCAGCGTTGAAGGACCGGGGGACAATGAGCAGTTCTTC.

The J gene is TRBJ2-5, the V gene TRBV27; TRBD2 matches at 12 bases. Matching the DNA end better, TRBJ2-7 makes the J call doubtful. Germline V gene data show CDR1 as MNHEY and CDR2 as SMNVEV (reference sequence). This CDR3 has 15 amino acids. CDR3 in amino acids: CASSSPGLAGYEQYF. CDR3 bases: TGTGCCAGCAGTTCTCCGGGACTAGCGGGTTACGAGCAGTACTTC.

V gene TRBV19 combines with J gene TRBJ1-2; no firm D call. The V gene's germline CDR1 is LNHDA and CDR2 SQIVND (reference sequence). CDR3 length: 13 residues. V lost 4 bases and J lost 4, with 10 bases in between. The CDR3 reads CASSRSTVYGYTF. Written as DNA, the CDR3 is TGTGCCAGTAGTAGGTCAACAGTCTATGGCTACACCTTC.

The chain recombines TRBV29-1 with TRBJ2-1; TRBD2 matches at 7 bases. CDR3 length: 12 residues. The V segment lost 3 bases and the J segment 8 bases; nucleotides outside the gene matches: 4. Per germline, CDR1 SQVTM and CDR2 ANQGSEA. CDR3 sequence reads: CSVDAGLDEQFF. DNA of the CDR3: TGCAGCGTTGACGCCGGACTAGATGAGCAGTTCTTC.

The V gene is TRBV5-4, the J gene TRBJ2-1, with D possibly matching TRBD1 (6 bases). CDR1 and CDR2 from the germline V gene are SGHNT and YYREEE (reference sequence). V was pared by 2 bases and J by 8 bases, with 8 bases between. This CDR3 spans 12 amino acids. DNA for the CDR3: TGTGCCAGCAGCTTTGGGGGCTATGAGCAGTTCTTC. This encodes CASSFGGYEQFF.

The V gene is TRBV9, the J gene TRBJ1-1, with D perhaps TRBD1 (5 bases). Germline CDR1 SGDLS, CDR2 YYNGEE. The germline V and J ends were trimmed by 0 bases and 4 bases, with 19 bases remaining between them. The CDR3 covers 17 residues. In nucleotides, the CDR3 is TGTGCCAGCAGCGTAGGGTCCCGCCCCCAGGGTGGCACTGAAGCTTTCTTT. This gives the protein CASSVGSRPQGGTEAFF.

This chain connects TRBV5-1 to TRBJ2-7; TRBD2 matches 8 bases. Germline loops: CDR1 SGHRS, CDR2 YFSETQ. Trimming took 4 bases from V and 0 from J; bases not matched to a gene: 9. The CDR3 runs 16 residues. CDR3 region: CASSPDSGGSSYEQYF. The CDR3 coding sequence is TGCGCCAGCAGCCCGGACAGCGGGGGAAGCTCCTACGAGCAGTACTTC.

The V and J genes are TRBV11-2 and TRBJ1-5, with unresolved D. This CDR3 has 13 residues. Germline values: CDR1 SGHAT, CDR2 FQNNGV. Trimming removed 1 base from V and 6 bases from J, with 7 bases in between. The CDR3 coding sequence is TGTGCCAGCAGCTTAGCGCCGAGTCAGCCCCAGCATTTT. It specifies CASSLAPSQPQHF.

Here the CDR3 reads CASNPGYGLANTDTQYF. As DNA, the CDR3 is TGCGCCAGCAATCCGGGGTATGGGCTAGCGAACACAGATACGCAGTATTTT. This chain uses TRBV4-1 with TRBJ2-3; tentative D call: TRBD2 (6 bases). V lost 7 bases to trimming and J lost 2 bases, with 22 bases between them. The CDR3 is 17 amino acids. The germline V gene has CDR1 MGHRA and CDR2 YSYEKL.

This rearrangement joins TRBV7-9 to TRBJ2-1; D perhaps matches TRBD1 (5 bases). Germline V CDR1 and CDR2: SEHNR, FQNEAQ (reference sequence). The germline V and J ends were trimmed by 5 bases and 0 bases, with 14 bases remaining between them. The CDR3 totals 16 residues. The CDR3 sequence is CASSPYGANSYNEQFF. CDR3 nucleotide sequence: TGTGCCAGCAGCCCCTATGGGGCCAACTCCTACAATGAGCAGTTCTTC. Supplemented by reference TRBV7-9 and TRBJ2-1, the full variable domain reads DTGVSQNPRHKITKRGQNVTFRCDPISEHNRLYWYRQTLGQGPEFLTYFQNEAQLEKSRLLSDRFSAERPKGSFSTLEIQRTEQGDSAMYLCASSPYGANSYNEQFFGPGTRLTVL.

The V call is TRBV4-2, the J call TRBJ2-1, with 9 bases lining up with TRBD2. Germline values: CDR1 LGHNA, CDR2 YNFKEQ. CDR3 size: 16 residues. Trimming removed 2 bases from V and 2 bases from J; junction bases left unmatched: 4. CDR3 residues: CASSQKRGEPYNEQFF. The CDR3 DNA is TGTGCCAGCAGCCAAAAGCGGGGGGAACCCTACAATGAGCAGTTCTTC.

The rearrangement links TRBV9 to TRBJ2-2, with 10 bases that match TRBD1. CDR3 size: 15 residues. J was trimmed by 4 bases and V by 4 bases; bases with no gene match: 4. Germline V gene sequence: CDR1 SGDLS, CDR2 YYNGEE. CDR3 bases: TGTGCCAGCAGCTACCGGACAGGGGGCACCGGGGAGCTGTTTTTT. Protein product: CASSYRTGGTGELFF.